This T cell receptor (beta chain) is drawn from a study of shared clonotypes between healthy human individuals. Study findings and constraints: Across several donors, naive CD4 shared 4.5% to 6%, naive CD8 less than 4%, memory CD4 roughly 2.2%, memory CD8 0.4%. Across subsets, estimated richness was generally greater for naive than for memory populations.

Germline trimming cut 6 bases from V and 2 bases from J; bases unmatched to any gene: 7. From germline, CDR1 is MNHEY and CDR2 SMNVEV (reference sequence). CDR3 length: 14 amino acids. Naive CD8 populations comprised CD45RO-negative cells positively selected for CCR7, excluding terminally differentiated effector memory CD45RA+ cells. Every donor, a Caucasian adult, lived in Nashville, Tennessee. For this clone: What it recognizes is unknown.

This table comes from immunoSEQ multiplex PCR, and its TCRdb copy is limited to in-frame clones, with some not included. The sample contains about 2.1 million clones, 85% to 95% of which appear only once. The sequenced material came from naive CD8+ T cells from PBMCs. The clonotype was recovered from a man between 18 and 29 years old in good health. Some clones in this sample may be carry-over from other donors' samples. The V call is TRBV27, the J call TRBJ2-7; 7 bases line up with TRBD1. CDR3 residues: CASSHRDSTYEQYF. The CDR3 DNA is TGTGCCAGCAGCCACCGGGACAGTACCTACGAGCAGTACTTC.